Listed below are T cell receptor beta chains from one sample, sequenced in a study of memory CD4+ T cells and cytomegalovirus serostatus. Only in-frame clones appear in the TCRdb table, and some are missing; sequencing was by immunoSEQ multiplex PCR. The sample holds some 30,000 clones, roughly 80% seen once. The sequencing input was memory CD4+ T cells from blood. These receptor sequences come from an adult in good health and CMV-seronegative. Some clones in this sample may be carry-over from other donors' samples. The CDR3 runs from the conserved cysteine through the conserved F or W. The D gene is left open where the match is weak. Expanded clones get a size class; other rows say once, few or many, or leave the size out.

DNA: TGTGCCAGCAGCGTAGGATTTAGGGACTACCTAACAGATACGCAGTATTTT
CDR3: CASSVGFRDYLTDTQYF
size: .
V: TRBV9
J: TRBJ2-3
D: TRBD2

DNA: TGTGCCAGCAGGCGTACAGGGGGCAAAATGGTGATGAACACTGAAGCTTTCTTT
CDR3: CASRRTGGKMVMNTEAFF
size: .
V: TRBV28
J: TRBJ1-1
D: TRBD1

DNA: TGCGCCAGCAGCCAAAAACCAGGGGGCCGCTCTGGAAACACCATATATTTT
CDR3: CASSQKPGGRSGNTIYF
size: .
V: TRBV4-3
J: TRBJ1-3
D: TRBD1

DNA: TGTGCCAGCAGCGTTGGGGGTTCCGGGGAGCTGTTTTTT
CDR3: CASSVGGSGELFF
size: .
V: TRBV9
J: TRBJ2-2
D: .

DNA: TGTGCCAGCAGCTCGACGGATTATGGCTACACCTTC
CDR3: CASSSTDYGYTF
size: .
V: TRBV5-6
J: TRBJ1-2
D: .

DNA: TGTGCCAGCAGCTTAGCCCGACAGAGTGAGACCCAGTACTTC
CDR3: CASSLARQSETQYF
size: .
V: TRBV7-2
J: TRBJ2-5
D: .

DNA: TGTGCCATCGGAGGGTCTCCTCAATCGACGGAAGAAGCTTTCTTT
CDR3: CAIGGSPQSTEEAFF
size: .
V: TRBV10-3
J: TRBJ1-1
D: .

DNA: TGTGCCAGCAGCTTTGGACTAGCGGGGGGGAAGGAGACCCAGTACTTC
CDR3: CASSFGLAGGKETQYF
size: .
V: TRBV11-2
J: TRBJ2-5
D: TRBD2

DNA: TGCGCCAGCAGCCCACACCGGGACACCGGTCTCTATGGCTACACCTTC
CDR3: CASSPHRDTGLYGYTF
size: .
V: TRBV4-1
J: TRBJ1-2
D: .

DNA: TGTGCCAGCAGCCAAGAAGGTACCCGGGAGCTGTTTTTT
CDR3: CASSQEGTRELFF
size: few
V: TRBV4-2
J: TRBJ2-2
D: .

DNA: TGCGCCAGCAGCCAAGATGTAGTCCGGGACAGGGGTGGTGGCTACACCTTC
CDR3: CASSQDVVRDRGGGYTF
size: .
V: TRBV4-1
J: TRBJ1-2
D: TRBD1

DNA: TGTGCCAGCAGCTTGTCTTTGAGCAATCAGCCCCAGCATTTT
CDR3: CASSLSLSNQPQHF
size: .
V: TRBV5-5
J: TRBJ1-5
D: .

DNA: TGTGCCAGCTCACCTAAACCTATGACAGGGGATTATAGCAATCAGCCCCAGCATTTT
CDR3: CASSPKPMTGDYSNQPQHF
size: once
V: TRBV18
J: TRBJ1-5
D: TRBD1

DNA: TGTGCCAGTAGTATTTCCGACGCGGGTCAGTACTTC
CDR3: CASSISDAGQYF
size: .
V: TRBV19
J: TRBJ2-4
D: .

DNA: TGTGCCTGGGGACAGGGAAAAGACTATGGCTACACCTTC
CDR3: CAWGQGKDYGYTF
size: .
V: TRBV30
J: TRBJ1-2
D: TRBD1

DNA: TGTGCCAGCAGCCAGGGGGGGCAAAAACTGTTTTTT
CDR3: CASSQGGQKLFF
size: once
V: TRBV5-6
J: TRBJ1-4
D: TRBD1

DNA: TGTGCCAGCAGCTTACACAGGGGAGCCTACGAGCAGTACTTC
CDR3: CASSLHRGAYEQYF
size: once
V: TRBV11-3
J: TRBJ2-7
D: TRBD1

DNA: TGTGCCAGCAGCTACAGGGGGTATGGCTACACCTTC
CDR3: CASSYRGYGYTF
size: .
V: TRBV11-3
J: TRBJ1-2
D: TRBD1

DNA: TGTGCCTGGAGTGGATGGACGGACAGGGGCGCGGGCTTAAATGAAAAACTGTTTTTT
CDR3: CAWSGWTDRGAGLNEKLFF
size: .
V: TRBV30
J: TRBJ1-4
D: TRBD1

DNA: TGTGCCAGCAGTTATGAGGGGGCTGTGGGAAGCTATGGCTACACCTTC
CDR3: CASSYEGAVGSYGYTF
size: once
V: TRBV6-6
J: TRBJ1-2
D: TRBD1

DNA: TGTGCCAGCAGCCAGGGCAGGGAGAATTCACCCCTCCACTTT
CDR3: CASSQGRENSPLHF
size: few
V: TRBV14
J: TRBJ1-6
D: .

DNA: TGTGCCAGCAGTTTATCGACAGGGCCGAACTATGGCTACACCTTC
CDR3: CASSLSTGPNYGYTF
size: once
V: TRBV28
J: TRBJ1-2
D: TRBD1

DNA: TGTGCCAGCAGCTTCCGGGGGTCGCCCTACTATGGCTACACCTTC
CDR3: CASSFRGSPYYGYTF
size: .
V: TRBV5-6
J: TRBJ1-2
D: .

DNA: TGTGCCAGCAGTGCCCTGACAGGGGGGAACTATGGCTACACCTTC
CDR3: CASSALTGGNYGYTF
size: medium-sized
V: TRBV6-1
J: TRBJ1-2
D: TRBD1

DNA: TGCGCCAGCAGCTCCGGGACTAGCGGACACAATGAGCAGTTCTTC
CDR3: CASSSGTSGHNEQFF
size: .
V: TRBV5-1
J: TRBJ2-1
D: TRBD2

DNA: TGTGCCACCAGCAGTAGGGCAGGGGGTTATAATGAGCAGTTCTTC
CDR3: CATSSRAGGYNEQFF
size: .
V: TRBV15
J: TRBJ2-1
D: TRBD1

DNA: TGCGCCAGCAGCTTAGGGCTAGCGGTAGGGTACAAAGAGACCCAGTACTTC
CDR3: CASSLGLAVGYKETQYF
size: .
V: TRBV5-1
J: TRBJ2-5
D: TRBD2

DNA: TGCGCCAGCGGGGGGCTTCAAGAGACCCAGTACTTC
CDR3: CASGGLQETQYF
size: .
V: TRBV4-1
J: TRBJ2-5
D: .

DNA: TGTGCCAGCAGTGAGAACCGGGACTATCAGTACTTC
CDR3: CASSENRDYQYF
size: .
V: TRBV28
J: TRBJ2-7
D: TRBD2

DNA: TGTGCCAGCTCTGTAGGGAGAGGCTACAATGAAAAACTGTTTTTT
CDR3: CASSVGRGYNEKLFF
size: .
V: TRBV11-2
J: TRBJ1-4
D: .

DNA: TGTGCCAGCAGCCGCGGGACAGTAAAGAACTACACCTTC
CDR3: CASSRGTVKNYTF
size: once
V: TRBV11-2
J: TRBJ1-2
D: TRBD1

DNA: TGTGCCAGCTTCTGGAATGAAAAACTGTTTTTT
CDR3: CASFWNEKLFF
size: .
V: TRBV28
J: TRBJ1-4
D: .

DNA: TGCGCCAGCAGCCCTCGCATGGGGGTTGATCACACTGAAGCTTTCTTT
CDR3: CASSPRMGVDHTEAFF
size: .
V: TRBV4-1
J: TRBJ1-1
D: .

DNA: TGTGCCTGGGGCCCGGGACATATCACTGAAGCTTTCTTT
CDR3: CAWGPGHITEAFF
size: few
V: TRBV30
J: TRBJ1-1
D: .

DNA: TGTGCCAGCAGCTTGGCGGGACAGGTCGCAAATGGCTACACCTTC
CDR3: CASSLAGQVANGYTF
size: .
V: TRBV4-2
J: TRBJ1-2
D: TRBD1